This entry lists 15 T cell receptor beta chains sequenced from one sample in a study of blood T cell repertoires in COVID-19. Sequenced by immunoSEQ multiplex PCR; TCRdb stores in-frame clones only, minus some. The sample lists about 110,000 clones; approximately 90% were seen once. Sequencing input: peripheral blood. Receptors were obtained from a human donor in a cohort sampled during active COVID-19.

The CDR3 here is CASSEGQGRRYGYTF. The CDR3 nucleotides read TGTGCCAGCAGTGAAGGACAGGGGAGGAGATATGGCTACACCTTC. V usage is TRBV6-1 and J usage is TRBJ1-2; 8 bases map to TRBD1. V dropped 1 base and J dropped 5; count of bases not matched to a gene: 6. Looked up from germline, CDR1 is MNHNS and CDR2 is SASEGT. The CDR3 covers 15 residues.

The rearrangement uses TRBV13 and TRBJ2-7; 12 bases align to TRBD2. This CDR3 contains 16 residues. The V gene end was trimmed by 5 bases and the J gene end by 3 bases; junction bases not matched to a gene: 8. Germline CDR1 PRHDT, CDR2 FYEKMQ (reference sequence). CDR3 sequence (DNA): TGTGCCAGCAGCGGACCCTGGACTAGCGGGGTCTACGAGCAGTACTTC. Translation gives CASSGPWTSGVYEQYF.

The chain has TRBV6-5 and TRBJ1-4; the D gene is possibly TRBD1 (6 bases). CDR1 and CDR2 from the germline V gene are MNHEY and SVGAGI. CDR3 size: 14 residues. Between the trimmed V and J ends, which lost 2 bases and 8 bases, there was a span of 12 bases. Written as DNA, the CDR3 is TGTGCCAGCAGTTACGTGGGGGCAGGGGAAAAACTGTTTTTT. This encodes CASSYVGAGEKLFF.

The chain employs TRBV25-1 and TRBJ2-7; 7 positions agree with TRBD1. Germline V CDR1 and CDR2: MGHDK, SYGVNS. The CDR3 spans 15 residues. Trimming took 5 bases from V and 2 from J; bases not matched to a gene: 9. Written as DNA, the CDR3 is TGTGCCAGCAGTCCGGGACAGCCTCGAACCTACGAGCAGTACTTC. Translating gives CASSPGQPRTYEQYF.

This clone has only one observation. CDR3 sequence: CASSFSGGSYNEQFF. The CDR3 DNA is TGTGCCAGCAGCTTTAGCGGGGGTTCCTACAATGAGCAGTTCTTC. The chain couples TRBV7-3 to TRBJ2-1, with 9 bases lining up with TRBD2. CDR3 length: 15 residues. With 3 bases clipped from V and 1 base from J, the junction kept 1 base outside the gene matches. CDR1 and CDR2 from the germline V gene are SGHTA and FQGTGA.

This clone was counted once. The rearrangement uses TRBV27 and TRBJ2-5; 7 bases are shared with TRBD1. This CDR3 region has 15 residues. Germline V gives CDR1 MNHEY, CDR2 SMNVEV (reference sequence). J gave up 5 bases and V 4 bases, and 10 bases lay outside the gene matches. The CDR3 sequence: CASSSRQGGGETQYF. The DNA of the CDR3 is TGTGCCAGCAGTTCCAGACAGGGCGGTGGGGAGACCCAGTACTTC.

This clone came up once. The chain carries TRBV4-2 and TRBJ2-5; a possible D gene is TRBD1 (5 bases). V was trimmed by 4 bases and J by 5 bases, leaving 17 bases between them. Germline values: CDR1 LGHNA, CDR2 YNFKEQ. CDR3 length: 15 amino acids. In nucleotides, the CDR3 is TGTGCCAGCAGCCCCAGCCGAGACAGAGGTGAGACCCAGTACTTC. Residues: CASSPSRDRGETQYF.

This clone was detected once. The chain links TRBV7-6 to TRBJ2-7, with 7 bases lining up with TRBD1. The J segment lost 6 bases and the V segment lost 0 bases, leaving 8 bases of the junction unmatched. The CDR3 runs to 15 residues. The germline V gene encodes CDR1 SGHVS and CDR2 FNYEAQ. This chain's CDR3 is CASSLARGPWSEQYF. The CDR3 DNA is TGTGCCAGCAGCTTAGCAAGGGGGCCGTGGAGCGAGCAGTACTTC.

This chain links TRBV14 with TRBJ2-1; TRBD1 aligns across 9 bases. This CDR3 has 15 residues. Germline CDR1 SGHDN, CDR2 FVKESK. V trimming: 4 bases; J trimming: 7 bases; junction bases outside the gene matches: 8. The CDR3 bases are TGTGCCAGCAGCCCATTGGACAGGGGAACGAATGAGCAGTTCTTC. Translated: CASSPLDRGTNEQFF. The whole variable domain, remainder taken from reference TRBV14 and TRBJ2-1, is EAGVTQFPSHSVIEKGQTVTLRCDPISGHDNLYWYRRVMGKEIKFLLHFVKESKQDESGMPNNRFLAERTGGTYSTLKVQPAELEDSGVYFCASSPLDRGTNEQFFGPGTRLTVL.

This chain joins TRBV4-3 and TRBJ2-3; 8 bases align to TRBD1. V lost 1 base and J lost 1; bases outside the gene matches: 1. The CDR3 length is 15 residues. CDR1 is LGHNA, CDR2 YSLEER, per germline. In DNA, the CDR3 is TGCGCCAGCAGCCAAGCGGGACAGGGCACAGATACGCAGTATTTT. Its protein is CASSQAGQGTDTQYF.

The CDR3 nucleotides read TGTGCCAGCAGTAGCCAGCGTATGGTCCACAATGAGCAGTTCTTC. This translates into CASSSQRMVHNEQFF. V gene TRBV11-3 combines with J gene TRBJ2-1, with unresolved D. The germline V gene encodes CDR1 SGHNT and CDR2 YENEEA. V gave up 6 bases and J gave up 5 bases, with 17 bases separating them. This CDR3 region has 15 residues.

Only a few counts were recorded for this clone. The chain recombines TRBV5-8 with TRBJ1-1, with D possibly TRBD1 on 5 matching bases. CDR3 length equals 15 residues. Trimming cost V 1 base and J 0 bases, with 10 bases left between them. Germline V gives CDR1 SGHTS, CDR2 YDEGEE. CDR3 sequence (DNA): TGTGCCAGCAGCTTGTCAGGGTTAATGAACACTGAAGCTTTCTTT. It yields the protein CASSLSGLMNTEAFF.

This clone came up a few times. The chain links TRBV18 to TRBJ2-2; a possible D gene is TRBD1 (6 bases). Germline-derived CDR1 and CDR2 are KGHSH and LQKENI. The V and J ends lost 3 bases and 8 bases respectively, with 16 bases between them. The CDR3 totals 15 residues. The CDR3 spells CASSPGTSDAGELFF. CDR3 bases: TGTGCCAGCTCACCGGGGACATCCGATGCAGGGGAGCTGTTTTTT.

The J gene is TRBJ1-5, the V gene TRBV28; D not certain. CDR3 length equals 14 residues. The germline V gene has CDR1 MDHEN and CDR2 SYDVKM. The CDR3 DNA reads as TGTGCTGCCAGGCCTCCGCTCAGCAATCAGCCCCAGCATTTT. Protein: CAARPPLSNQPQHF.

The CDR3 reads CASSVGTDSEAFF. The CDR3 coding sequence is TGTGCCAGCAGCGTAGGGACAGACTCTGAAGCTTTCTTT. The chain uses TRBV9 and TRBJ1-1, with D maybe TRBD1 (6 bases). CDR3 length: 13 residues. Trimming took off 0 bases at V and 6 bases at J, with 9 bases between the two ends. Germline CDR1 and CDR2: SGDLS and YYNGEE. Looking up the rest from reference TRBV9 and TRBJ1-1 gives the full variable domain: DSGVTQTPKHLITATGQRVTLRCSPRSGDLSVYWYQQSLDQGLQFLIQYYNGEERAKGNILERFSAQQFPDLHSELNLSSLELGDSALYFCASSVGTDSEAFFGQGTRLTVV.